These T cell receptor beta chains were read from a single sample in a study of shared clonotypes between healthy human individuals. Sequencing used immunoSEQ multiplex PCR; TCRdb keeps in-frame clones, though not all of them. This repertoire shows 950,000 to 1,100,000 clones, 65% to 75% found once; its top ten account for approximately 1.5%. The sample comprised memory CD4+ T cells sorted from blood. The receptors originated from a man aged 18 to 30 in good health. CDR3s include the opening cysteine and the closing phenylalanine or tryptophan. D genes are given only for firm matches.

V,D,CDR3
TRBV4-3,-,CASSQDVAAYNSPLHF
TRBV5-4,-,CASSTRGFQETQYF
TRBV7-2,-,CASSLGTVYNSPLHF
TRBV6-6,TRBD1,CASIPRQGAEYEQYF
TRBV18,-,CASSRRVTEAFF
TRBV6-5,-,CASRNRVPHTEAFF
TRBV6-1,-,CASSERQSYQETQYF
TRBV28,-,CASSWSGGGYGYTF
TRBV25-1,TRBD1,CASSESGTGTWEQYF
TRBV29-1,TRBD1,CSVEDRRNGYTF
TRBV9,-,CASSDPSWGLISGNTIYF
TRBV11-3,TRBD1,CASSLRGQGQETQYF
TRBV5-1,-,CASSLGQGVGYTF
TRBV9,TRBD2,CASSVGLLWTSGKKTDTDTQYF
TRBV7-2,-,CASSPLSGSQETQYF
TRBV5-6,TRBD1,CASSSKTGGLSYEQYF
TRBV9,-,CASSVGPSPAETQYF
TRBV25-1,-,CASRSHGPYEQYF
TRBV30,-,CAWSVSASSETQYF
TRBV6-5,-,CAGSSKKVAARYEQYF
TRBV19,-,CATYRGQQRQPQHF
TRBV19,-,CASSSGYANEKLFF
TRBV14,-,CASSRERQLLREQYF
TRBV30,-,CALFRGQPQHF
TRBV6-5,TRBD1,CASSTRTGSYEQYF
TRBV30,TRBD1,CAWSGGTGLKNIQYF
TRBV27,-,CASSSRGPYGYTF
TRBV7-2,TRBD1,CASSLGTGYYEQYF
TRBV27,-,CASSWGADVLTNEKLFF
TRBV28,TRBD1,CASSSWTGVDTGELFF
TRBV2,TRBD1,CASSPRQGDPQYF
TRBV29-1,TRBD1,CSVGFGTGVNQPQHF
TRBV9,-,CASSLRPGGTQYF
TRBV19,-,CASSIGRLNTEAFF
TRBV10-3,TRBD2,CAISGGGTSGRSSYNEQFF
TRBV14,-,CASSQEQGYNSPLHF
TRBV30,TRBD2,CAWSGLAGAAGELFF
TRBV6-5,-,CASRDAPGDGYTF
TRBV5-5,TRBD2,CASSLGLAGGETQYF
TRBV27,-,CASSLSRIGSPLHF
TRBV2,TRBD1,CASSLGTGGEKLFF
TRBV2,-,CATRTDLLLGYTF
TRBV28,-,CASSSTGVGSYEQYF
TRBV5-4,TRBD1,CASSAGQGLNTEAFF
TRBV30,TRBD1,CAWSFGQGIPDTQYF
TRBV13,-,CASSRDSFYGYTF
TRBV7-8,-,CASGSSSGRGAEDTQYF
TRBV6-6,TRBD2,CASTVAGGTDTQYF